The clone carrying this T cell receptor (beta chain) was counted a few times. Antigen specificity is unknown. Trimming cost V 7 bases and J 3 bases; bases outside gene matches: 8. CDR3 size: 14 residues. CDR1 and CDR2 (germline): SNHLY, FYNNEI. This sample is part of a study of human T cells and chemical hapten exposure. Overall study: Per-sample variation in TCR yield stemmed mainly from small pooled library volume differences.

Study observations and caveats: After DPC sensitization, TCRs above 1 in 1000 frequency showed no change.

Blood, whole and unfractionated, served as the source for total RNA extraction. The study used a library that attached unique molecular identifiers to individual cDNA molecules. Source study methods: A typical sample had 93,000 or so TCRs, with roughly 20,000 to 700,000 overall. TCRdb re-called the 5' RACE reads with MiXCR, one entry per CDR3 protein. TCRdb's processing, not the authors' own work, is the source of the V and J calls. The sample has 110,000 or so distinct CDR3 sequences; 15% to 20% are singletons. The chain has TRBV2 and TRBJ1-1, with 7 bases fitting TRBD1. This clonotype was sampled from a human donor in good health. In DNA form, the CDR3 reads TGTGCCAGCATACAGACAGGGTCACACACTGAAGCTTTCTTT. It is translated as CASIQTGSHTEAFF.